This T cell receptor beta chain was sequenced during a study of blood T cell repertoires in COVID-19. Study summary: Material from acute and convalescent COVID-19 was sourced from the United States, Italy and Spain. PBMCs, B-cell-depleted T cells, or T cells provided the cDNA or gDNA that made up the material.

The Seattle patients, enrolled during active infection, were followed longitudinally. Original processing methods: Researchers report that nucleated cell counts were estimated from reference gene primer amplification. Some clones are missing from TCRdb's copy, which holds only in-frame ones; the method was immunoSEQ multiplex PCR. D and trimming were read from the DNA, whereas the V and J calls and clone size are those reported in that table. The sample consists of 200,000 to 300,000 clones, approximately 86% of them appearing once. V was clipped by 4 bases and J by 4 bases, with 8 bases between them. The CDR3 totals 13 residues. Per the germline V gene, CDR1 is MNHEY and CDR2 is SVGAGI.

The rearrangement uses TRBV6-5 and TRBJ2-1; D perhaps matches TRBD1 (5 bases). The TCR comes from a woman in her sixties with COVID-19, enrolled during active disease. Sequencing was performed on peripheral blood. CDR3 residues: CASSSRQYNEQFF. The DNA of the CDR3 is TGTGCCAGCAGTTCAAGACAGTACAATGAGCAGTTCTTC.